What follows are 27 T cell receptor beta chains derived from one specimen sequenced in a study of blood T cell repertoires in COVID-19. The data were produced by immunoSEQ multiplex PCR, yet TCRdb's version contains in-frame clones alone and is incomplete. The table has approximately 280,000 clones, around 92% seen once. Material: PBMCs or T cells enriched from blood (not recorded which). Receptors were obtained from a woman aged 55-75 years who had recovered from COVID-19.

This clone showed up just once. The chain recombines TRBV7-2 with TRBJ1-1; 10 nucleotides line up with TRBD1. Trimming took 7 bases from V and 4 from J; bases not matched to a gene: 3. Per germline, CDR1 SGHTA and CDR2 FQGNSA. The CDR3 is 13 amino acids. CDR3 region: CASTGQGSTEAFF. The CDR3 nucleotides are TGTGCCAGCACGGGACAGGGGAGCACTGAAGCTTTCTTT.

The chain joins TRBV7-3 to TRBJ2-5; tentative D call: TRBD2 (5 bases). Germline values: CDR1 SGHTA, CDR2 FQGTGA. The CDR3 sequence is 15 residues long. The V end lost 5 bases, the J end lost 2 bases, and 15 bases lay between the germline ends. Here the CDR3 DNA reads TGTGCCAGCAGCCCGGCTGGAGGAGGACAAGAGACCCAGTACTTC. Its translation: CASSPAGGGQETQYF.

The chain recombines TRBV5-1 with TRBJ1-2; D gene ambiguous. This CDR3 comprises 15 residues. The germline V and J ends were trimmed by 4 bases and 0 bases, with 13 bases remaining between them. CDR1 is SGHRS, CDR2 YFSETQ, per germline. CDR3 DNA: TGCGCCAGCAGCGAGAGCGGCGGATCTAACTATGGCTACACCTTC. Translating gives CASSESGGSNYGYTF.

This clone was counted a single time. The genes are TRBV5-1 and TRBJ1-2; D gene uncertain. The CDR3 consists of 15 residues. Germline lookup yields CDR1 SGHRS and CDR2 YFSETQ. V was shortened by 7 bases and J by 4 bases, with 20 bases between the two germline ends. CDR3 region: CASAEGGDQFYGYTF. Here the CDR3 DNA reads TGCGCCAGCGCTGAGGGTGGCGACCAGTTCTATGGCTACACCTTC.

The table lists this clone with a count of one. CDR3 loop: CSARDRETQYF. CDR3 DNA sequence: TGCAGTGCTAGAGATCGGGAGACCCAGTACTTC. J is TRBJ2-5 and V is TRBV20-1; D remains unclear. CDR1 and CDR2 (germline): DFQATT, SNEGSKA (reference sequence). V was shortened by 0 bases and J by 5 bases, with 4 bases between the two germline ends. The CDR3 totals 11 residues.

J is TRBJ2-7 and V is TRBV5-1; D is possibly TRBD1 (5 bases). Germline CDR1 is SGHRS and CDR2 is YFSETQ. V was cut by 4 bases and J by 10 bases, with 21 bases left in between. The CDR3 consists of 14 residues. CDR3 nucleotide sequence: TGCGCCAGCAGCCCCGAGTTGGACACAGCTCACCAGTACTTC. This translates into CASSPELDTAHQYF.

This clone was observed a few times. Here the CDR3 DNA reads TGTGCCAGCAGCCTTGGAGCCTACAATGAGCAGTTCTTC. It is translated as CASSLGAYNEQFF. The gene calls are TRBV7-3 and TRBJ2-1; the D is unclear. Germline V gene sequence: CDR1 SGHTA, CDR2 FQGTGA. V gave up 5 bases and J gave up 2 bases, with 7 bases separating them. The CDR3 contains 13 residues.

As DNA, the CDR3 is TGTGCCAGCTCTAATCCCCCCTCGGACGAGCAGTACTTC. Translated, it gives CASSNPPSDEQYF. This chain connects TRBV18 to TRBJ2-7; D not resolved. The V end lost 6 bases, the J end lost 5 bases, and 14 bases lay between the germline ends. The CDR3 contains 13 residues. Germline V CDR1 and CDR2: KGHSH, LQKENI.

The V and J genes are TRBV18 and TRBJ2-3; perhaps TRBD2 as D (7 bases). The CDR3 runs 15 residues. Germline lookup yields CDR1 KGHSH and CDR2 LQKENI. Trimming pared 3 bases from V and 4 bases from J, leaving 14 bases between. In DNA, the CDR3 is TGTGCCAGCTCACCGGCCGGGGGGCACTCAGATACGCAGTATTTT. Its protein is CASSPAGGHSDTQYF.

The V call is TRBV7-9, the J call TRBJ2-7, with D uncertain. The length of the CDR3 is 11 residues. The ends were cut back, 4 bases at V and 3 bases at J, with 4 bases in the middle. From germline, CDR1 is SEHNR and CDR2 FQNEAQ (reference sequence). The CDR3 loop reads CASSYNYEQYF. For the CDR3, the DNA is TGTGCCAGCAGCTACAACTACGAGCAGTACTTC.

V usage is TRBV5-1 and J usage is TRBJ2-1; D possibly corresponds to TRBD1 (6 bases). V lost 4 bases to trimming and J lost 2 bases, with 13 bases between them. Germline V gene sequence: CDR1 SGHRS, CDR2 YFSETQ. This CDR3 has 15 residues. CDR3 loop: CASSPLGQPYNEQFF. DNA of the CDR3: TGCGCCAGCAGCCCCTTAGGACAGCCCTACAATGAGCAGTTCTTC.

This clone was detected a few times. The V and J genes are TRBV7-8 and TRBJ2-7, with 9 bases fitting TRBD1. Germline V gene data show CDR1 as SGHVS and CDR2 as FQNEAQ. With 6 bases clipped from V and 7 bases from J, the junction kept 7 bases outside the gene matches. This CDR3 has 13 residues. The CDR3 region is CASRTGGGVEQYF. The CDR3 nucleotides read TGTGCCAGCAGAACAGGGGGCGGGGTTGAGCAGTACTTC.

This sequence joins TRBV11-2 and TRBJ1-1, with D uncertain. Between the trimmed V and J ends, which lost 6 bases and 1 base, there was a span of 6 bases. The CDR3 spans 12 residues. The germline V gene encodes CDR1 SGHAT and CDR2 FQNNGV. The CDR3 nucleotides read TGTGCCAGCAGAATTCAGAACACTGAAGCTTTCTTT. Residues: CASRIQNTEAFF.

The chain couples TRBV2 to TRBJ2-3; D perhaps matches TRBD2 (6 bases). The germline V and J ends were trimmed by 8 bases and 3 bases, with 9 bases remaining between them. Germline V CDR1 and CDR2: SNHLY, FYNNEI. This CDR3 has 12 amino acids. CDR3 residues: CASRGLTDTQYF. The CDR3 DNA sequence: TGTGCCAGCCGGGGACTTACAGATACGCAGTATTTT.

The chain uses TRBV28 and TRBJ2-2, with 7 bases aligning to TRBD1. Trimming took 7 bases from V and 5 from J; bases not matched to a gene: 4. Germline V gene lookup returns CDR1 MDHEN and CDR2 SYDVKM. The CDR3 consists of 13 residues. CDR3 nucleotide sequence: TGTGCCAGCAAGTACAGGGGAACCGGGGAGCTGTTTTTT. Translation gives CASKYRGTGELFF.

The chain is built from TRBV19 and TRBJ1-2, with D unresolved. Trimming cost V 4 bases and J 4 bases, with 13 bases left between them. The CDR3 runs to 14 residues. The germline CDR1 and CDR2 sequences are LNHDA and SQIVND (reference sequence). CDR3: CASSTPGLLYGYTF. In nucleotides, the CDR3 is TGTGCCAGTAGTACCCCGGGTCTCCTCTATGGCTACACCTTC.

This chain links TRBV9 with TRBJ1-5; D perhaps matches TRBD1 (6 bases). Trimming pared 3 bases from V and 5 bases from J, leaving 15 bases between. The germline gives CDR1 SGDLS, CDR2 YYNGEE. The CDR3 is 15 amino acids. CDR3 nucleotide sequence: TGTGCCAGCAGCGGCGGAGAGGGGGTTTATCAGCCCCAGCATTTT. Translation gives CASSGGEGVYQPQHF.

This chain uses TRBV3-1 (or the pseudogene TRBV3-2) with TRBJ2-1; D ambiguous. This CDR3 has 14 residues. Germline loops: CDR1 LGHDT, CDR2 YNNKEL (reference sequence). Trimming removed 5 bases from V and 4 bases from J, with 12 bases in between. As DNA, the CDR3 is TGTGCCAGCAGCGAGACTTCGAAATACAATGAGCAGTTCTTC. Amino acids: CASSETSKYNEQFF.

The V call is TRBV29-1, the J call TRBJ2-1, with 13 nucleotides matching TRBD2. CDR1 is SQVTM and CDR2 is ANQGSEA in the germline V gene. V lost 4 bases and J lost 8; bases outside the gene matches: 11. This CDR3 has 16 amino acids. CDR3 nucleotide sequence: TGCAGCGTTGGACTAGCGGGGGGACATCTTAGGGATGAGCAGTTCTTC. Translating gives CSVGLAGGHLRDEQFF.

The chain has TRBV6-5 and TRBJ2-7; no reliable D call. This CDR3 is built from 12 residues. Trimming shortened V by 2 bases and J by 0 bases, and 2 bases separated the two germline ends. Germline lookup yields CDR1 MNHEY and CDR2 SVGAGI. The CDR3 bases are TGTGCCAGCAGTTACCGCTCCTACGAGCAGTACTTC. Protein product: CASSYRSYEQYF.

V usage is TRBV6-5 and J usage is TRBJ2-5; 8 bases map to TRBD1. The V gene's germline CDR1 is MNHEY and CDR2 SVGAGI. V shed 4 bases and J 5 bases; nucleotides not matched to a gene: 3. The CDR3 has 13 residues. The CDR3 nucleotides are TGTGCCAGCAGTTTGACAGGGGTGGAGACCCAGTACTTC. This translates into CASSLTGVETQYF.

The genes are TRBV27 and TRBJ2-4, with a weak D call TRBD2 (6 bases). Looked up from germline, CDR1 is MNHEY and CDR2 is SMNVEV (reference sequence). The CDR3 runs 14 residues. V lost 8 bases and J 1 base, leaving 12 bases between the germline ends. For the CDR3, the DNA is TGTGCCAGCGGCACTGGAGGGGCCAAAAACATTCAGTACTTC. The encoded protein is CASGTGGAKNIQYF.

This clone was recorded a few times. This chain uses TRBV28 with TRBJ1-2; 9 bases match TRBD1. The CDR3 is made up of 14 amino acids. Germline-derived CDR1 and CDR2 are MDHEN and SYDVKM. With V trimmed by 3 bases and J by 4 bases, 3 bases remained unmatched. The DNA of the CDR3 is TGTGCCAGCAGTTTCGGACAGGGGACCTATGGCTACACCTTC. This codes for CASSFGQGTYGYTF.

This clone was observed at least ten times. This sequence joins TRBV7-6 and TRBJ2-2; TRBD2 matches 11 bases. CDR1 and CDR2 (germline): SGHVS, FNYEAQ. The CDR3 is 16 residues long. Unmatched junction bases numbered 4, after V lost 1 base and J lost 6 bases. The CDR3 sequence is CASSLGTSGGAGELFF. The CDR3 DNA reads TGTGCCAGCAGCTTAGGCACTAGCGGGGGTGCCGGGGAGCTGTTTTTT.

The V and J genes are TRBV29-1 and TRBJ2-6; possible D gene TRBD2, 6 bases. CDR1 is SQVTM and CDR2 is ANQGSEA in the germline V gene. With 6 bases removed from V and 0 bases from J, the gap between germline ends came to 9 bases. The CDR3 has 14 residues. CDR3 sequence (DNA): TGCAGCGTCCGGGGGAGCTCTGGGGCCAACGTCCTGACTTTC. Translated, it gives CSVRGSSGANVLTF.

The rearrangement uses TRBV12-3 or TRBV12-4 and TRBJ1-5; D is ambiguous. CDR3 length: 13 amino acids. V lost 5 bases and J 4 bases, leaving 9 bases between the germline ends. The CDR3 loop is CASSEQNNQPQHF. CDR3 DNA: TGTGCCAGCAGTGAACAAAATAATCAGCCCCAGCATTTT.

The CDR3 region has the DNA TGTGCCAGTAGCCCCTCCGGCGGGGGTGACCAAGAGACCCAGTACTTC. Translation: CASSPSGGGDQETQYF. This chain joins TRBV19 and TRBJ2-5; 7 nucleotides match TRBD2. Germline V gene data show CDR1 as LNHDA and CDR2 as SQIVND (reference sequence). Germline trimming cut 6 bases from V and 0 bases from J; bases unmatched to any gene: 10. This CDR3 has 16 residues.